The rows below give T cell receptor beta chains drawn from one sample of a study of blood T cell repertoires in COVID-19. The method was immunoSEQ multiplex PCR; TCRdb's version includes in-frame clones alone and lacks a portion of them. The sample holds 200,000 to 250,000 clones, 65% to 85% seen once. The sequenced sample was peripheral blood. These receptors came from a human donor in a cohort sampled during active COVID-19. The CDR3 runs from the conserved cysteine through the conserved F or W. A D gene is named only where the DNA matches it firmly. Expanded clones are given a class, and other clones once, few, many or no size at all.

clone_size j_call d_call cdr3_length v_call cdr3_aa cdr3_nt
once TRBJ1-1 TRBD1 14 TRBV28 CASSPGTAHTEAFF TGTGCCAGCAGCCCCGGGACAGCTCATACTGAAGCTTTCTTT
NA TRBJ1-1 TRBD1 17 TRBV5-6 CASSPYTRQGLNTEAFF TGTGCCAGCAGCCCCTATACCCGACAGGGATTGAACACTGAAGCTTTCTTT
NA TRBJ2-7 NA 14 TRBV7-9 CASSLLGLSYEQYF TGTGCCAGCAGCTTACTCGGACTCTCCTACGAGCAGTACTTC
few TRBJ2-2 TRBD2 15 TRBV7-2 CASRLAGGNTGELFF TGTGCCAGCCGACTAGCGGGGGGGAACACCGGGGAGCTGTTTTTT
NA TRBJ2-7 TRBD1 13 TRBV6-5 CASRRQGFGEQYF TGTGCCAGCAGGAGACAGGGGTTCGGGGAGCAGTACTTC
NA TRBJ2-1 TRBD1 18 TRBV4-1 CASSRGVDVNRGRSEQFF TGCGCCAGCAGCCGAGGAGTAGACGTAAACAGGGGGAGGAGTGAGCAGTTCTTC
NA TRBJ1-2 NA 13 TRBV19 CASSRQRSYGYTF TGTGCCAGTAGTCGCCAGAGGAGCTATGGCTACACCTTC
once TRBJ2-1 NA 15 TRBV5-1 CASSPGQSSYNEQFF TGCGCCAGCAGCCCAGGCCAAAGCTCCTACAATGAGCAGTTCTTC
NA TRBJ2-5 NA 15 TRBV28 CASSPYEGGPETQYF TGTGCCAGCAGTCCCTATGAGGGGGGGCCCGAGACCCAGTACTTC
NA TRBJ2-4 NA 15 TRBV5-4 CASSLGGWRENIQYF TGTGCCAGCAGCTTGGGAGGGTGGAGGGAAAACATTCAGTACTTC
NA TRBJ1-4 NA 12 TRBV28 CASSWGGEKLFF TGTGCCAGCAGTTGGGGGGGGGAAAAACTGTTTTTT
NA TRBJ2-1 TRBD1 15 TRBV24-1 CATSERYTGGNEQFF TGTGCCACCAGTGAGCGATACACAGGGGGCAATGAGCAGTTCTTC
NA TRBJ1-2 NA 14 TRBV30 CAWRDIRGGYGYTF TGTGCCTGGAGGGATATTAGGGGGGGCTATGGCTACACCTTC
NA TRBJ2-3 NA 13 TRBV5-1 CASSLSNTDTQYF TGCGCCAGCAGCCTTTCTAACACAGATACGCAGTATTTT
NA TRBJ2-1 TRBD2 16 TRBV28 CASSPTHGGSYNEQFF TGTGCCAGCAGTCCCACCCACGGGGGGTCCTACAATGAGCAGTTCTTC
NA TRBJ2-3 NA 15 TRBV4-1 CASSQRRLFTDTQYF TGCGCCAGCAGCCAACGAAGACTTTTCACAGATACGCAGTATTTT
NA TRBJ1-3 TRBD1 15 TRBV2 CASSKGQSSGNTIYF TGTGCCAGCAGTAAGGGACAGAGCTCTGGAAACACCATATATTTT
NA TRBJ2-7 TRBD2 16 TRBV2 CASSERGERGIYEQYF TGTGCCAGCAGTGAAAGGGGAGAGCGGGGAATTTACGAGCAGTACTTC
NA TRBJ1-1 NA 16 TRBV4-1 CASSQVHQGMNTEAFF TGCGCCAGCAGCCAAGTTCACCAGGGCATGAACACTGAAGCTTTCTTT
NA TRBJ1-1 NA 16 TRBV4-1 CASSQASGSPNTEAFF TGCGCCAGCAGCCAAGCCTCGGGGAGCCCGAACACTGAAGCTTTCTTT
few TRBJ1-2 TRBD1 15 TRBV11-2 CASSLDPGGISGYTF TGTGCCAGCAGCTTAGATCCAGGGGGGATTTCTGGCTACACCTTC
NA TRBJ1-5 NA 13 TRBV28 CASSRDSNQPQHF TGTGCCAGCAGCAGGGATAGCAATCAGCCCCAGCATTTT
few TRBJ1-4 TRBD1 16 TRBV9 CASSVTGHGQAEKLFF TGTGCCAGCAGCGTAACTGGACATGGACAGGCGGAAAAACTGTTTTTT
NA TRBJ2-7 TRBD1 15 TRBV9 CASSARGQGFGEQYF TGTGCCAGCAGCGCCAGAGGACAGGGCTTTGGGGAGCAGTACTTC
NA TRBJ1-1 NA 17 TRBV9 CASSGARALSAFPEAFF TGTGCCAGCAGCGGAGCGAGGGCCCTTTCGGCGTTTCCTGAAGCTTTCTTT
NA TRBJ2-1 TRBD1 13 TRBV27 CASSLGTGGEQFF TGTGCCAGCAGTTTAGGGACAGGTGGTGAGCAGTTCTTC
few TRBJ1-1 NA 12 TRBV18 CASSPRNTEAFF TGTGCCAGCTCACCGAGGAACACTGAAGCTTTCTTT
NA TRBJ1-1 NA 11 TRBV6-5 CLAGADTEAFF TGCCTCGCAGGGGCCGACACTGAAGCTTTCTTT
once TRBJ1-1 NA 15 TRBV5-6 CASSFGDRWGTEAFF TGTGCCAGCAGCTTCGGTGACAGGTGGGGGACTGAAGCTTTCTTT
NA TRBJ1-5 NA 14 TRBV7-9 CASSLAPGNQPQHF TGTGCCAGCAGCTTAGCGCCGGGGAATCAGCCCCAGCATTTT
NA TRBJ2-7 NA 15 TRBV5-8 CASSQGIRGTYEQYF TGTGCCAGCAGCCAAGGCATCCGAGGGACCTACGAGCAGTACTTC
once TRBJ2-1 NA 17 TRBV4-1 CASSLQLTADSYNEQFF TGCGCCAGCAGCCTCCAATTGACGGCGGACTCCTACAATGAGCAGTTCTTC
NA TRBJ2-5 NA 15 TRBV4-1 CASSQGVGGIKTQYF TGCGCCAGCAGCCAAGGAGTCGGGGGAATAAAGACCCAGTACTTC
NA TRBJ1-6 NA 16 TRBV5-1 CASSNSGHLYNSPLHF TGCGCCAGCAGCAATTCAGGACACCTCTATAATTCACCCCTCCACTTT
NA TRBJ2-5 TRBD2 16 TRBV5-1 CASSLGLAGIQETQYF TGCGCCAGCAGCTTGGGTCTAGCGGGGATACAAGAGACCCAGTACTTC